This T cell receptor beta chain appears in the sequencing data of a study of Tregs in tolerant kidney transplant recipients. Concerning this clone: Its antigen is unknown.

Profiling relied on immunoSEQ multiplex PCR, and the TCRdb table lists in-frame clones only, not all of them. Among hundreds of thousands of clones listed, about four fifths were seen once. Trimming shortened V by 3 bases and J by 5 bases, and 10 bases separated the two germline ends. CDR1 is SEHNR, CDR2 FQNEAQ, per germline (reference sequence). The length of the CDR3 is 13 residues. General study points: The most relevant donor-specific Treg TCRbeta repertoire apparently came from expansion with activated donor B cells.

Source material: CD4+ T cells from blood. The TCR was taken from a human donor in good health. The chain is built from TRBV7-9 and TRBJ1-1, with D unclear. In nucleotides, the CDR3 is TGTGCCAGCAGCTTCCCTACAGAGACTGAAGCTTTCTTT. Translated, it gives CASSFPTETEAFF.